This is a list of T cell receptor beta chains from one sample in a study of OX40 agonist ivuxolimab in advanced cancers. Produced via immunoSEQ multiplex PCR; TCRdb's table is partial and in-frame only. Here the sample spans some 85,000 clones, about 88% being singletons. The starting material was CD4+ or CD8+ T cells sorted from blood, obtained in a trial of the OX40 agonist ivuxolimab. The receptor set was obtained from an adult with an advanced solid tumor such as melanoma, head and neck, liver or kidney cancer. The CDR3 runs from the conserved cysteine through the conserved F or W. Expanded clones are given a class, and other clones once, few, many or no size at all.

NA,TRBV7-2,CASSSDRGREKLFF
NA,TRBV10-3,CAISESRGGSTEAFF
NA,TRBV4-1,CASSQVRERSQAFF
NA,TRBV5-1,CASSFGTAGTGELFF
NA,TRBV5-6,CATTSGLAGARETQYF
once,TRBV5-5,CASSSLDGTGRSPLHF
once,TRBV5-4,CASSLGAGILNEQFF
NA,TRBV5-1,CASSLGDRNEKLFF
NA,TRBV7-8,CASSSPVGGGSYEQYF
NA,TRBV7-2,CASSPNGAKETQYF
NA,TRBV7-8,CASSLSGQPLSTEAFF
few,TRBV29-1,CSVAQGLREQYF
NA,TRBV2,CASSSESGISGNTIYF
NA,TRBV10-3,CAISYFQSRANVLTF
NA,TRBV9,CASSPSGTYNEQFF
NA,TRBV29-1,CSVRDRGDSPLHF
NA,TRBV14,CASSPPQRVNTEAFF
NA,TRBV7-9,CASVEVRSTEAFF
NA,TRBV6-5,CASIRSVESHEQYF
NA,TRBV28,CASRLGSPNQPQHF
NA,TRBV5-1,CASSREGLNTEAFF
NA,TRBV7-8,CASSPAYRGSDSPLHF
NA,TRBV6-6,CASSNRHSSGNTIYF
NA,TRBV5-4,CASGLAGGDEQFF
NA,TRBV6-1,CASADRGRSTGELFF
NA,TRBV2,CASRGPLGETQYF
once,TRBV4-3,CASSQGDTRNYGYTF
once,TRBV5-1,CASSLDSGLNTEAFF
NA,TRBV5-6,CASSYLNRQNYGYTF
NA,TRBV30,CAWSQGRSNQPQHF
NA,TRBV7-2,CASSPKGTGRGDLTDTQYF
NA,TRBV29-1,CSGEGQGDGYTF
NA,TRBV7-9,CASRKGAGHAADTQYF
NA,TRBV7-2,CASSFVAGGYNEQFF
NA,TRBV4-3,CASSQERGAGWGYTF